This TCR beta chain comes out of a study of regulatory T cells in long-lasting Graves disease. Study-level findings and limits: New patients shared some 890 public clonotypes, fewer than the approximately 2,500 shared by persistent patients.

There are 14 residues in the CDR3. The germline V gene encodes CDR1 MNHNS and CDR2 SASEGT. Losses at the gene ends were 7 bases for V and 6 bases for J; bases not matched to a gene: 7. Construction of the TCR beta libraries employed iRepertoire HTBI primers in conjunction with Arm-PCR of CDR3 regions. TCRdb called the multiplex PCR reads again in MiXCR, with one record for every CDR3 protein. The table has roughly 500,000 distinct CDR3 sequences, 13% seen once; the top ten hold 8.5% to 10%. On this clonotype itself: The antigen is undetermined.

This sample's time point: newly diagnosed GD, antithyroid drugs for less than 3 months. PBMC RNA served as the TCR library source. The same sample was also used in a study of T cells in Graves' hyperthyroidism and ophthalmopathy. That source notes: Among the patients, aged 18 to 65, hyperthyroidism was newly diagnosed and had lasted under 2 months. Diagnosis relied on clinical symptoms, serum thyroxine and TRAb, thyroid ultrasound and orbital computed tomography.

This receptor was taken from a man in his thirties or forties with Graves disease. This chain links TRBV6-1 with TRBJ1-5, with 9 bases that match TRBD1. The sample consisted of peripheral blood mononuclear cells (PBMCs), taken at new diagnosis, from a patient treated with antithyroid drugs. Written as DNA, the CDR3 is TGTGCCAGCACGGTCGACAGGGGGGTTCAGCCCCAGCATTTT. Its protein product is CASTVDRGVQPQHF.